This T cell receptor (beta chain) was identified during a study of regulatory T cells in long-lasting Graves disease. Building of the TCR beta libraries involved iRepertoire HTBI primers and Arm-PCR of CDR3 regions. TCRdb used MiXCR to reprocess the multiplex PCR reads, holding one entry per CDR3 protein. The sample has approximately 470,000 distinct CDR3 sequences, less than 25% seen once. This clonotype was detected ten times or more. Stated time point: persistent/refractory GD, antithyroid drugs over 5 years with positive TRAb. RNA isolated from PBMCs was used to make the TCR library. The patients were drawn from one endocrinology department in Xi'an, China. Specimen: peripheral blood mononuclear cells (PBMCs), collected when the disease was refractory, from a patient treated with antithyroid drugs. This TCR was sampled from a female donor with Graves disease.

The CDR3, as DNA: TGTGCCAGCAGGCGCATCTTCCTGGTCAATCAGCCCCAGCATTTT. Translating gives CASRRIFLVNQPQHF. The V gene is TRBV28, the J gene TRBJ1-5; no clear D gene. The ends were cut back, 6 bases at V and 3 bases at J, with 15 bases in the middle. The CDR3 spans 15 residues. The germline gives CDR1 MDHEN, CDR2 SYDVKM.